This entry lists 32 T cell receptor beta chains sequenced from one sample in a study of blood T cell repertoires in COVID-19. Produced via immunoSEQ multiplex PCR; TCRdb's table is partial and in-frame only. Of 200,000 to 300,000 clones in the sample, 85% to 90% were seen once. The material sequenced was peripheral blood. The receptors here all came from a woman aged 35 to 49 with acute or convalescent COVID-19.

Written as DNA, the CDR3 is TGTGCCAGCTGGGCCCCGGGGTCCGGCTACACCTTC. Translation: CASWAPGSGYTF. The chain joins TRBV19 to TRBJ1-2; D gene unclear. Germline V gene sequence: CDR1 LNHDA, CDR2 SQIVND (reference sequence). The CDR3 contains 12 residues. V lost 9 bases and J lost 8, with 16 bases in between.

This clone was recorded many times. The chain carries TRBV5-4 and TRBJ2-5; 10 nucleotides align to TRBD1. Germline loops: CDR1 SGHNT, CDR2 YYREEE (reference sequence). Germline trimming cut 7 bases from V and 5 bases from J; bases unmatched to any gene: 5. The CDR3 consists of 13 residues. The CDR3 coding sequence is TGTGCCAGCCGGACAGGGGGGCAGGAGACCCAGTACTTC. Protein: CASRTGGQETQYF.

CDR3 amino acids: CASTSGYNEQFF. CDR3 DNA: TGTGCCAGCACTAGCGGGTACAATGAGCAGTTCTTC. This rearrangement joins TRBV27 to TRBJ2-1; TRBD2 aligns across 8 bases. This CDR3 comprises 12 residues. Germline assignment: CDR1 MNHEY and CDR2 SMNVEV (reference sequence). V gave up 7 bases and J gave up 4 bases; unmatched junction bases: 0.

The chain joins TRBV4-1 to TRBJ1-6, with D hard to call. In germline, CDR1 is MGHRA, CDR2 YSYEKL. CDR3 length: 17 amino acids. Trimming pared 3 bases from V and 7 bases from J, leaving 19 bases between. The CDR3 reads CASSQGNGRRVNSPLHF. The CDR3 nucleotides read TGCGCCAGCAGCCAGGGGAACGGGAGAAGGGTCAATTCACCCCTCCACTTT.

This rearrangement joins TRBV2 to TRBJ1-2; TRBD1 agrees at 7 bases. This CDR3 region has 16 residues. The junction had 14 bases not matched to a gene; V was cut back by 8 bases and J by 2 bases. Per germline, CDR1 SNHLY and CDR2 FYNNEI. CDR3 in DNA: TGTGCCAGCGCTGACAGGGCAGACGGATCCAACTATGGCTACACCTTC. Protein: CASADRADGSNYGYTF.

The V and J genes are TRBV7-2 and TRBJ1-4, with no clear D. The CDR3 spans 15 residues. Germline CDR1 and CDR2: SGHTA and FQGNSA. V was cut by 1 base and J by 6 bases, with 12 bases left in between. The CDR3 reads CASSLGALRHEKLFF. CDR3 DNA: TGTGCCAGCAGCTTAGGGGCGCTAAGGCATGAAAAACTGTTTTTT. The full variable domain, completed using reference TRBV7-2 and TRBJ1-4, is GAGVSQSPSNKVTEKGKDVELRCDPISGHTALYWYRQSLGQGLEFLIYFQGNSAPDKSGLPSDRFSAERTGGSVSTLTIQRTQQEDSAVYLCASSLGALRHEKLFFGSGTQLSVL.

CDR3 bases: TGTGCCAGCAGCACGACAGGGCTTGGAAACACCATATATTTT. It is translated as CASSTTGLGNTIYF. The chain is built from TRBV7-6 and TRBJ1-3, with 7 bases that match TRBD1. CDR3 length: 14 amino acids. V dropped 5 bases and J dropped 3; count of bases not matched to a gene: 4. Per the germline V gene, CDR1 is SGHVS and CDR2 is FNYEAQ. The full variable domain, in which reference TRBV7-6 and TRBJ1-3 provide the parts outside the CDR3, is GAGVSQSPRYKVTKRGQDVALRCDPISGHVSLYWYRQALGQGPEFLTYFNYEAQQDKSGLPNDRFSAERPEGSISTLTIQRTEQRDSAMYRCASSTTGLGNTIYFGEGSWLTVV.

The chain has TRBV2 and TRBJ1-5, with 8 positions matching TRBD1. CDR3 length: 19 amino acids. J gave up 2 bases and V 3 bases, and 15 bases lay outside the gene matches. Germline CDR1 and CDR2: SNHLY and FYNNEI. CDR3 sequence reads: CASSDLQRTGTDGNQPQHF. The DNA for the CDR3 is TGTGCCAGCAGTGATCTCCAGAGGACAGGGACAGACGGCAATCAGCCCCAGCATTTT.

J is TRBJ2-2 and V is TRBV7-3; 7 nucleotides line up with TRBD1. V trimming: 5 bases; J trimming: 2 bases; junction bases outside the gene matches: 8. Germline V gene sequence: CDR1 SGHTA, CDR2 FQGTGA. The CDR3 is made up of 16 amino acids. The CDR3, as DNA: TGTGCCAGCAGCGCAGATACAGGGGTAAACACCGGGGAGCTGTTTTTT. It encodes CASSADTGVNTGELFF.

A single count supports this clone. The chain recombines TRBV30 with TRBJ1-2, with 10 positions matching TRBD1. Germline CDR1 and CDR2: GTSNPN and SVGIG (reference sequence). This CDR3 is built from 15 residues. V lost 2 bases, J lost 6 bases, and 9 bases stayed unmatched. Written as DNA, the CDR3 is TGTGCCTGGAGTTCGACGGACAGGGGGTTCGATGGCTACACCTTC. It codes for CAWSSTDRGFDGYTF.

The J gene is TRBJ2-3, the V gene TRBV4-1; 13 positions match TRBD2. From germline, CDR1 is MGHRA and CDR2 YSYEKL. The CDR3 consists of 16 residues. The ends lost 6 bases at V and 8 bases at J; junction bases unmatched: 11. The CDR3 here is CASRPRTSGGGVTQYF. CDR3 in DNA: TGCGCCAGCAGACCCCGGACTAGCGGGGGTGGGGTTACGCAGTATTTT.

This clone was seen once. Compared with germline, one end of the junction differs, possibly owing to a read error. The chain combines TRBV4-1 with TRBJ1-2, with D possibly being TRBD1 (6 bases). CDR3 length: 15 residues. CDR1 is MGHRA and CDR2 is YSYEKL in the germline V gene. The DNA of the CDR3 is TGCCCCAGCAGCCGACCGGACAGTGATCCATCGCTCTACACCTTC. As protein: CPSSRPDSDPSLYTF.

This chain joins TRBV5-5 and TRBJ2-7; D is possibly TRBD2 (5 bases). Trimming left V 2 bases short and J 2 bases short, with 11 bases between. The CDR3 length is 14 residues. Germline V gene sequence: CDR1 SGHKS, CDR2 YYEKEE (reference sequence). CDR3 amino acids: CASSFYGGPYEQYV. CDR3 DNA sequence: TGTGCCAGCAGCTTTTATGGAGGTCCCTACGAGCAGTACGTC.

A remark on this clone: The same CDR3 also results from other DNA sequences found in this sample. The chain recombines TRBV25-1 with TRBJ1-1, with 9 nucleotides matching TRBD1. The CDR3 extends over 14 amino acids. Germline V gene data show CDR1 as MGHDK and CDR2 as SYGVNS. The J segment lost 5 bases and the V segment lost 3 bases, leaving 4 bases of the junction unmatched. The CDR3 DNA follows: TGTGCCAGCAGTGAGTTGACAGGGGGGACTGAAGCTTTCTTT. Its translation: CASSELTGGTEAFF.

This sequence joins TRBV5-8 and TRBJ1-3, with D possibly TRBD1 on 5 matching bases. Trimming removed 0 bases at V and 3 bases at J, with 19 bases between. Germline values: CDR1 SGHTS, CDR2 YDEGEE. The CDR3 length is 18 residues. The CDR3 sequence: CASSLVRRQTDFGNTIYF. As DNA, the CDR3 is TGTGCCAGCAGCTTGGTGCGAAGACAGACCGACTTTGGAAACACCATATATTTT.

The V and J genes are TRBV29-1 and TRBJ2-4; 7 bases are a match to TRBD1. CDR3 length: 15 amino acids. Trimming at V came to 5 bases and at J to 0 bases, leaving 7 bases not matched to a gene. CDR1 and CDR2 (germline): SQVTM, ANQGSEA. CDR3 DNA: TGCAGCGTTCGGGACAGACCCCTAGCCAAAAACATTCAGTACTTC. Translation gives CSVRDRPLAKNIQYF. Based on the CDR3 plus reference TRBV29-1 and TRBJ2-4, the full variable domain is SAVISQKPSRDICQRGTSLTIQCQVDSQVTMMFWYRQQPGQSLTLIATANQGSEATYESGFVIDKFPISRPNLTFSTLTVSNMSPEDSSIYLCSVRDRPLAKNIQYFGAGTRLSVL.

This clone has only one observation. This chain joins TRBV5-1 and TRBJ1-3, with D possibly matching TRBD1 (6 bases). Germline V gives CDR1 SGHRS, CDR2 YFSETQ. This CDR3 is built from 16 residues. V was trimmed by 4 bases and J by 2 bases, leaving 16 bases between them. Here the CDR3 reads CASSPENRVAGNTIYF. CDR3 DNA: TGCGCCAGCAGCCCGGAAAACAGGGTTGCTGGAAACACCATATATTTT.

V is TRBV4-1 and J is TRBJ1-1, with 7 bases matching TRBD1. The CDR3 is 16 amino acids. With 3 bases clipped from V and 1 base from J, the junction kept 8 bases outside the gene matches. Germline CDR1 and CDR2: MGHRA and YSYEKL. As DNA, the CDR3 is TGCGCCAGCAGCCAGAGGGTTGGGACAGCGAACACTGAAGCTTTCTTT. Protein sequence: CASSQRVGTANTEAFF.

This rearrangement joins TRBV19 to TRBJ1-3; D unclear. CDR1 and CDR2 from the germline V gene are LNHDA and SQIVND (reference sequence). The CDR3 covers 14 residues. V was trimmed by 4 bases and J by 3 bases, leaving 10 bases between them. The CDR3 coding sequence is TGTGCCAGTAGTAGGGCAGTGAGTGGAAACACCATATATTTT. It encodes CASSRAVSGNTIYF.

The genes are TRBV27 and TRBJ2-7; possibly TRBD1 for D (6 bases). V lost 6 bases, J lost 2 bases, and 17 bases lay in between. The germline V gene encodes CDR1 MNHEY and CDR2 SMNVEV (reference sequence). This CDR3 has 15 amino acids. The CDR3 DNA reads TGTGCCAGCAGCCCACGTGGGGGCGCGACCTACGAGCAGTACGTC. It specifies CASSPRGGATYEQYV.

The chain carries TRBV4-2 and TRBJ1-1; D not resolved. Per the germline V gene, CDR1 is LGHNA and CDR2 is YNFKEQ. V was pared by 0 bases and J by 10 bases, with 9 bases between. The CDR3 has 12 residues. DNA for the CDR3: TGTGCCAGCAGCCAAGAAACCTTGGCAGCTTTCTTT. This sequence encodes CASSQETLAAFF.

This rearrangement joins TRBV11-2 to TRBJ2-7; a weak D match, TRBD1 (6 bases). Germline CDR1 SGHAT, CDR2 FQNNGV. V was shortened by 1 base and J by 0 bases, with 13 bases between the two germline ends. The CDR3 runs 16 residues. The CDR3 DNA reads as TGTGCCAGCAGCTTAGGGTGGACAGAGTTCTCCTACGAGCAGTACGTC. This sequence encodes CASSLGWTEFSYEQYV.

The DNA for the CDR3 is TGTGCCAGAACGACAGGGGCTGGAAACACCATATATTTT. It specifies CARTTGAGNTIYF. This chain connects TRBV12-3 or TRBV12-4 to TRBJ1-3, with TRBD1 matching 8 bases. V lost 9 bases and J lost 2; bases outside the gene matches: 3. This CDR3 is built from 13 residues.

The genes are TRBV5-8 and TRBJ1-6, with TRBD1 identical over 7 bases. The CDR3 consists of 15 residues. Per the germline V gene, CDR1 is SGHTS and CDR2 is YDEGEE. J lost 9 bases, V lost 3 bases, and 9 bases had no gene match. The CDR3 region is CASSYRGRTSSPLHF. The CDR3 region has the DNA TGTGCCAGCAGCTATAGGGGGCGTACTAGTTCACCCCTCCACTTT.

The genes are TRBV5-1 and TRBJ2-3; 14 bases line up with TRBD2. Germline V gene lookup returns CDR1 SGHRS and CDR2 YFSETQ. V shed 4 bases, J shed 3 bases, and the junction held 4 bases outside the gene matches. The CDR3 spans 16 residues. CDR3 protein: CASSPGLAGATDTQYF. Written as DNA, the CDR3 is TGCGCCAGCAGCCCGGGACTAGCGGGGGCGACAGATACGCAGTATTTT.

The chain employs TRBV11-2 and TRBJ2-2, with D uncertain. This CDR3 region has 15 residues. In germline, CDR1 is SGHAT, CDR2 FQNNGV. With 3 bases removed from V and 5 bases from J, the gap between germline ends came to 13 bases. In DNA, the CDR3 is TGTGCCAGCAGCTTGTCCGTCACGGAGACCGGGGAGCTGTTTTTT. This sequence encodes CASSLSVTETGELFF.

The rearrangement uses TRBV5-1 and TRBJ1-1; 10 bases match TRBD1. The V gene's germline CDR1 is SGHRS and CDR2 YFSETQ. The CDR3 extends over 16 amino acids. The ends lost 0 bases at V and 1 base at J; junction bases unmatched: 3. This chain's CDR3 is CASSLGTGGGNTEAFF. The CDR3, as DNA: TGCGCCAGCAGCTTGGGGACAGGGGGTGGGAACACTGAAGCTTTCTTT.

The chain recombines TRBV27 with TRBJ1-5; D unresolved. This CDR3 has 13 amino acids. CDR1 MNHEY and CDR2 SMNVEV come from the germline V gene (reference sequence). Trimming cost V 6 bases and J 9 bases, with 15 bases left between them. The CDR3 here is CASSLGGLGPQHF. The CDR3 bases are TGTGCCAGCAGCTTGGGAGGGCTTGGGCCCCAGCATTTT.

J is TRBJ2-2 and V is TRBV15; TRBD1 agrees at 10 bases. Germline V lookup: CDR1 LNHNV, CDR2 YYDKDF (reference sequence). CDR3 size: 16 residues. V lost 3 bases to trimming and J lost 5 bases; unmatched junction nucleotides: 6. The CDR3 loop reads CATSSPDRGLTGELFF. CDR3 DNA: TGTGCCACCAGCAGTCCAGACAGGGGGCTAACCGGGGAGCTGTTTTTT.

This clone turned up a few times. The CDR3 sequence: CASSPSVRETQYF. The CDR3 DNA reads as TGTGCCAGCTCACCATCCGTACGGGAGACCCAGTACTTC. V is TRBV18 and J is TRBJ2-5; no definite D call. The CDR3 contains 13 residues. Germline CDR1 KGHSH, CDR2 LQKENI. The V end lost 2 bases, the J end lost 5 bases, and 9 bases lay between the germline ends. Looking up the rest from reference TRBV18 and TRBJ2-5 gives the full variable domain: NAGVMQNPRHLVRRRGQEARLRCSPMKGHSHVYWYRQLPEEGLKFMVYLQKENIIDESGMPKERFSAEFPKEGPSILRIQQVVRGDSAAYFCASSPSVRETQYFGPGTRLLVL.

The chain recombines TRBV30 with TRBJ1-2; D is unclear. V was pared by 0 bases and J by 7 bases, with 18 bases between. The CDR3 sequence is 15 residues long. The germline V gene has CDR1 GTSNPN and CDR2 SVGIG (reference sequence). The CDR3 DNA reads TGTGCCTGGAGTGTCACCCTCGGGTCACTCGTTGGCTACACCTTC. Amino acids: CAWSVTLGSLVGYTF.

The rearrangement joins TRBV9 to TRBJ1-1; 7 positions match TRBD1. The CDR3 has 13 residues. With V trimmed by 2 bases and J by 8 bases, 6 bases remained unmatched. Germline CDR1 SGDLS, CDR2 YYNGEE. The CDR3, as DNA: TGTGCCAGCAGCGTGTCGGGCAGGGGGGAAGCTTTCTTT. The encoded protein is CASSVSGRGEAFF.